A single sample gave rise to the 24 T cell receptor beta chains below, sequenced in a study of blood T cell repertoires in COVID-19 (dated by TCRdb to 2018 to 2021). Libraries came from the immunoSEQ multiplex PCR assay. The table comes from immuneACCESS by way of TCRdb, which keeps in-frame sequences with V and J called. Part of the clones is missing from these tables; in studies checked, under half for an unresolved V gene and the rest for unknown reasons. Here the sample has tens of thousands of clones; 80% occur a single time. Of the sample, approximately 61% falls within the top ten clones. Sequenced material: peripheral blood. All receptors come from an elderly woman with acute or convalescent COVID-19.

This clone was seen a single time. This chain connects TRBV21-1 to TRBJ1-4; the D segment call TRBD1 is taken from the table without a DNA check. TRBV21-1 is described as a pseudogene. The CDR3 extends over 14 amino acids. CDR3 coding DNA: TGTGCCAGCAGCCCCGTCACAGGGGGAGAAAAACTGTTTTTT. Translating it yields CASSPVTGGEKLFF.

This chain connects TRBV29-1 to TRBJ1-3; D remains unclear. Trimming took off 1 base at V and 5 bases at J, with 9 bases between the two ends. The germline CDR1 and CDR2 sequences are SQVTM and ANQGSEA. The CDR3 contains 13 residues. This CDR3 is CSVEGAGRNTIYF. For the CDR3, the DNA is TGCAGCGTTGAAGGGGCAGGAAGAAACACCATATATTTT.

This clone was seen more than once but under ten times. The chain joins TRBV30 to TRBJ2-1; weak D call: TRBD2 (5 bases). This CDR3 region has 14 residues. V shed 0 bases and J shed 2 bases, with 8 bases lying between them. CDR1 is GTSNPN and CDR2 is SVGIG in the germline V gene (reference sequence). As DNA, the CDR3 is TGTGCCTGGAGTGTAAGCGGAGCCTACAATGAGCAGTTCTTC. It is translated as CAWSVSGAYNEQFF.

The chain employs TRBV19 and TRBJ1-2; D is uncertain. CDR1 and CDR2 from the germline V gene are LNHDA and SQIVND (reference sequence). This CDR3 region has 17 residues. V lost 0 bases and J 2 bases, leaving 16 bases between the germline ends. The CDR3 DNA follows: TGTGCCAGTAGTATAGACCAGGTGGGGAGAAGGAACTATGGCTACACCTTC. This encodes CASSIDQVGRRNYGYTF.

The V call is TRBV4-1, the J call TRBJ1-5, with 7 bases fitting TRBD1. The CDR3 is 14 residues long. V dropped 4 bases and J dropped 2; count of bases not matched to a gene: 2. The germline V gene encodes CDR1 MGHRA and CDR2 YSYEKL. The CDR3 coding sequence is TGCGCCAGCAGCCCCGGGACAGGCAATCAGCCCCAGCATTTT. It encodes CASSPGTGNQPQHF.

The chain uses TRBV12-5 and TRBJ1-1, with D possibly TRBD1 on 6 matching bases. V lost 2 bases, J lost 4 bases, and 14 bases lay in between. Germline CDR1 LGHNT, CDR2 FRNRAP. The CDR3 extends over 15 amino acids. The CDR3 nucleotides read TGTGCTAGTGGTTTGACAGGGCCCCGAATCACTGAAGCTTTCTTT. This encodes CASGLTGPRITEAFF.

This chain uses TRBV24-1 with TRBJ1-2, with 7 bases lining up with TRBD1. Germline trimming cut 7 bases from V and 6 bases from J; bases unmatched to any gene: 7. Germline V CDR1 and CDR2: KGHDR, SFDVKD. The CDR3 length is 13 residues. The chain's CDR3 is CATSAGTEDGYTF. Written as DNA, the CDR3 is TGTGCCACCAGCGCCGGGACAGAGGATGGCTACACCTTC.

V usage is TRBV4-1 and J usage is TRBJ2-7; 9 bases line up with TRBD2. V dropped 1 base and J dropped 2; count of bases not matched to a gene: 3. CDR1 and CDR2 from the germline V gene are MGHRA and YSYEKL. There are 15 residues in the CDR3. CDR3 loop: CASSQGLAETYEQYF. The CDR3 DNA sequence: TGCGCCAGCAGCCAAGGACTAGCGGAGACCTACGAGCAGTACTTC.

CDR3 region: CAISAGNLGNSYNEQFF. DNA for the CDR3: TGTGCCATCAGTGCTGGAAATCTAGGAAACTCCTACAATGAGCAGTTCTTC. The V gene is TRBV10-3, the J gene TRBJ2-1; D not resolved. The CDR3 has 17 amino acids. Trimming took off 4 bases at V and 0 bases at J, with 16 bases between the two ends. The V gene's germline CDR1 is ENHRY and CDR2 SYGVKD.

The CDR3 coding sequence is TGTGCCAGCAGCGCAGACCCTCGCCGGGGGAATGAAAAACTGTTTTTT. This translates into CASSADPRRGNEKLFF. The rearrangement joins TRBV9 to TRBJ1-4; possible D gene TRBD1, 5 bases. CDR1 and CDR2 from the germline V gene are SGDLS and YYNGEE. Trimming removed 3 bases at V and 5 bases at J, with 17 bases between. The CDR3 extends over 16 amino acids.

This clone has just a few counts. The chain joins TRBV7-6 to TRBJ1-5; weak D call: TRBD1 (6 bases). In germline, CDR1 is SGHVS, CDR2 FNYEAQ. This CDR3 is built from 15 residues. The V gene lost 1 base and the J gene lost 5 bases, with 12 bases spanning the gap. The CDR3: CASSLEPGGHQPQHF. CDR3 coding DNA: TGTGCCAGCAGCTTAGAACCGGGGGGCCATCAGCCCCAGCATTTT.

The V call is TRBV7-6, the J call TRBJ2-1; 10 bases match TRBD2. The V gene end was trimmed by 5 bases and the J gene end by 4 bases; junction bases not matched to a gene: 5. In germline, CDR1 is SGHVS, CDR2 FNYEAQ. This CDR3 comprises 15 residues. The CDR3 spells CASSPGLAAYNEQFF. The CDR3 bases are TGTGCCAGCAGCCCAGGACTAGCGGCTTACAATGAGCAGTTCTTC.

The chain employs TRBV19 and TRBJ1-2; the match to TRBD1 covers 7 bases. In germline, CDR1 is LNHDA, CDR2 SQIVND (reference sequence). The V and J ends lost 6 bases and 1 base, in that order; junction bases with no gene match: 8. This CDR3 spans 15 amino acids. CDR3 loop: CASRGQDRGNYGYTF. The DNA of the CDR3 is TGTGCCAGTAGAGGACAGGACCGAGGTAACTATGGCTACACCTTC.

This clone appeared a few times. The chain employs TRBV5-6 and TRBJ1-6; possibly TRBD1 for D (6 bases). CDR1 is SGHDT, CDR2 YYEEEE, per germline. CDR3 length equals 14 residues. The V end was cut by 1 base, the J end by 7 bases, with 9 bases between. CDR3 sequence (DNA): TGTGCCAGCAGCTTGCTGGGGGCGAATTCACCCCTCCACTTT. Translating gives CASSLLGANSPLHF.

V and J are TRBV7-2 and TRBJ2-7, with D possibly being TRBD2 (7 bases). The V end was cut by 6 bases, the J end by 5 bases, with 14 bases between. Germline values: CDR1 SGHTA, CDR2 FQGNSA. The CDR3 runs to 13 residues. The CDR3 reads CASRLGGANEQYF. The CDR3 nucleotides are TGTGCCAGCAGACTGGGGGGGGCAAACGAGCAGTACTTC. The variable domain in full, with the rest retrieved from reference TRBV7-2 and TRBJ2-7, is GAGVSQSPSNKVTEKGKDVELRCDPISGHTALYWYRQSLGQGLEFLIYFQGNSAPDKSGLPSDRFSAERTGGSVSTLTIQRTQQEDSAVYLCASRLGGANEQYFGPGTRLTVT.

The table lists this clone with a few counts. The chain employs TRBV29-1 and TRBJ1-2, with D maybe TRBD1 (5 bases). V was cut by 3 bases and J by 8 bases, with 22 bases left in between. Germline CDR1 and CDR2: SQVTM and ANQGSEA. The CDR3 is 15 residues long. As DNA, the CDR3 is TGCAGCGTTGATGACACCGGCGGGACGACTGGAGGCTACACCTTC. Translating gives CSVDDTGGTTGGYTF.

The J gene is TRBJ2-3, the V gene TRBV19; D is unresolved. V was clipped by 5 bases and J by 1 base, with 10 bases between them. The CDR3 extends over 14 amino acids. The germline CDR1 and CDR2 sequences are LNHDA and SQIVND (reference sequence). This CDR3 is CASSQAFGTDTQYF. CDR3 nucleotides: TGTGCCAGTAGTCAGGCGTTTGGCACAGATACGCAGTATTTT.

This clone has more than one count but fewer than ten. V is TRBV27 and J is TRBJ1-1; 9 bases align to TRBD1. CDR1 MNHEY and CDR2 SMNVEV come from the germline V gene (reference sequence). This CDR3 comprises 15 residues. V shed 6 bases, J shed 0 bases, and the junction held 5 bases outside the gene matches. This chain's CDR3 is CASRRTGVVNTEAFF. CDR3 bases: TGTGCCAGCAGGCGGACAGGGGTCGTGAACACTGAAGCTTTCTTT.

J is TRBJ2-4 and V is TRBV11-3; 7 nucleotides match TRBD2. The length of the CDR3 is 18 residues. The trim removed 1 base at V and 2 bases at J, leaving 11 bases unmatched. In germline, CDR1 is SGHNT, CDR2 YENEEA. Here the CDR3 reads CASSLGAGGSRTKNIQYF. CDR3 sequence (DNA): TGTGCCAGCAGCTTAGGTGCGGGCGGGAGTCGAACCAAAAACATTCAGTACTTC.

The J gene is TRBJ1-2, the V gene TRBV7-9, with 10 bases aligning to TRBD1. Germline V gives CDR1 SEHNR, CDR2 FQNEAQ (reference sequence). CDR3 length: 13 amino acids. With 5 bases clipped from V and 8 bases from J, the junction kept 5 bases outside the gene matches. The CDR3 DNA reads TGTGCCAGCAGCCCTGACAGGGGGCGAGGCTACACCTTC. Translating it yields CASSPDRGRGYTF.

The rearrangement uses TRBV18 and TRBJ1-1; 8 nucleotides line up with TRBD1. The junction had 13 bases not matched to a gene; V was cut back by 4 bases and J by 3 bases. From germline, CDR1 is KGHSH and CDR2 LQKENI. This CDR3 has 17 amino acids. The CDR3 spells CASSRAGTGLRYTEAFF. CDR3 bases: TGTGCCAGCTCACGGGCGGGGACAGGCCTAAGGTACACTGAAGCTTTCTTT.

This clone was detected only a few times. The chain combines TRBV18 with TRBJ1-2; D not resolved. The V end was cut by 3 bases, the J end by 4 bases, with 12 bases between. CDR1 is KGHSH, CDR2 LQKENI, per germline. The CDR3 length is 14 residues. The DNA for the CDR3 is TGTGCCAGCTCACCTTCCGGACTGCTCTATGGCTACACCTTC. Translation gives CASSPSGLLYGYTF.

V and J are TRBV19 and TRBJ2-2, with 7 positions matching TRBD2. The V gene end was trimmed by 6 bases and the J gene end by 1 base; junction bases not matched to a gene: 8. The CDR3 contains 16 residues. Germline-derived CDR1 and CDR2 are LNHDA and SQIVND (reference sequence). The CDR3 reads CASSQAGRGNTGELFF. The CDR3 DNA reads TGTGCCAGTAGCCAAGCGGGGCGGGGGAACACCGGGGAGCTGTTTTTT.

V usage is TRBV29-1 and J usage is TRBJ2-1; 8 nucleotides match TRBD1. CDR3 length: 14 amino acids. The junction had 3 bases not matched to a gene; V was cut back by 4 bases and J by 1 base. Germline lookup yields CDR1 SQVTM and CDR2 ANQGSEA. In DNA form, the CDR3 reads TGCAGCGTTGCAGACAGGGGATCCTACAATGAGCAGTTCTTC. Translation gives CSVADRGSYNEQFF.